A selection of T cell receptor beta chains follows, all from one sample in a study of blood T cell repertoires in COVID-19. TCRdb's copy holds only in-frame clones and misses some; the assay was immunoSEQ multiplex PCR. The sample lists about 200,000 clones, less than 85% seen once, with around a sixth in the top ten. Sequencing was done on a sample of PBMCs or T cells enriched from blood (not recorded which). The receptors here all came from a man in his forties or fifties who had recovered from COVID-19. Each CDR3 is given with its conserved first and last residue. D genes are given only for firm matches. Some rows have no size entry. The others give once, few or many, or a class for an expanded clone.

v_gene	d_gene	j_gene	len	abundance	CDR3aa	CDR3nt
TRBV6-4	NA	TRBJ2-2	13	NA	CASSRGGNGELFF	TGTGCCAGCAGTAGGGGCGGAAACGGGGAGCTGTTTTTT
TRBV6-5	TRBD2	TRBJ2-7	15	NA	CASSYLAGGPGEQYF	TGTGCCAGCAGTTACCTAGCGGGAGGGCCGGGCGAGCAGTACTTC
TRBV4-3	TRBD1	TRBJ1-1	16	NA	CASSQDRTGLNTEAFF	TGCGCCAGCAGCCAAGACAGGACAGGTCTGAACACTGAAGCTTTCTTT
TRBV19	NA	TRBJ2-7	16	once	CASSPRVGVSSYEQYF	TGTGCCAGTAGTCCTCGGGTTGGTGTAAGCTCCTACGAGCAGTACTTC
TRBV3-1/TRBV3-2	TRBD1	TRBJ1-1	15	NA	CASSHTGTANTEAFF	TGTGCCAGCAGCCATACCGGGACAGCGAACACTGAAGCTTTCTTT
TRBV18	NA	TRBJ2-3	14	NA	CASLRSSSTDTQYF	TGTGCCAGCCTACGGAGCTCCAGCACAGATACGCAGTATTTT
TRBV2	TRBD2	TRBJ2-1	15	NA	CASREGGLVINEQFF	TGTGCCAGCAGGGAGGGGGGACTAGTAATCAATGAGCAGTTCTTC
TRBV25-1	TRBD1	TRBJ2-7	15	NA	CATLGQGNRYNEQYF	TGTGCCACCCTAGGACAGGGGAACCGTTACAACGAGCAGTACTTC
TRBV2	NA	TRBJ2-7	14	NA	CASSQNREIYEQYF	TGTGCCAGCAGCCAAAACAGGGAAATTTACGAGCAGTACTTC
TRBV29-1	NA	TRBJ1-3	14	NA	CSVEDPFARNTIYF	TGCAGCGTTGAAGATCCGTTCGCTAGAAACACCATATATTTT
TRBV7-9	TRBD1	TRBJ2-5	14	NA	CASSSDRGLETQYF	TGTGCCAGCAGCTCGGACAGGGGGCTAGAGACCCAGTACTTC
TRBV27	TRBD2	TRBJ2-7	13	NA	CASGTSNSYEQYF	TGTGCCAGCGGGACTAGCAACTCCTACGAGCAGTACTTC
TRBV29-1	NA	TRBJ1-2	12	NA	CSVSRNYYGYTF	TGCAGCGTTTCGCGGAACTACTATGGCTACACCTTC
TRBV18	NA	TRBJ2-2	15	NA	CASSQGTVNTGELFF	TGTGCCAGCTCACAGGGGACTGTGAACACCGGGGAGCTGTTTTTT
TRBV13	NA	TRBJ2-4	17	NA	CASSSHDGALAKNIQYF	TGTGCCAGCAGCTCCCATGACGGAGCACTAGCCAAAAACATTCAGTACTTC
TRBV5-5	TRBD1	TRBJ1-5	14	NA	CASSAQGAYQPQHF	TGTGCCAGCAGCGCACAGGGGGCTTATCAGCCCCAGCATTTT
TRBV27	TRBD1	TRBJ1-5	15	NA	CASGFVGQGRQPQHF	TGTGCCAGCGGGTTTGTCGGACAGGGGCGTCAGCCCCAGCATTTT
TRBV11-2	NA	TRBJ2-4	16	NA	CASSLSVPKGKNIQYF	TGTGCCAGCAGCTTGTCGGTCCCGAAGGGGAAAAACATTCAGTACTTC
TRBV4-2	TRBD2	TRBJ2-7	15	NA	CASSHDHSGYYEQYF	TGTGCCAGCAGCCATGACCATAGCGGGTACTACGAGCAGTACTTC
TRBV2	TRBD2	TRBJ2-7	14	NA	CASSAGRAFYEQYF	TGTGCCAGCAGTGCCGGGAGGGCCTTCTACGAGCAGTACTTC
TRBV18	NA	TRBJ1-1	14	NA	CASSPLRSDTEAFF	TGTGCCAGCTCACCACTTCGTTCTGACACTGAAGCTTTCTTT
TRBV18	NA	TRBJ1-1	15	NA	CASSRDTGIASEAFF	TGTGCCAGCTCAAGGGACACAGGGATAGCTTCTGAAGCTTTCTTT
TRBV11-2	NA	TRBJ2-7	14	NA	CASSLHREPYEQYF	TGTGCCAGCAGCTTACATCGGGAGCCCTACGAGCAGTACTTC
TRBV27	TRBD1	TRBJ2-6	18	NA	CASSFKGQGVSGANVLTF	TGTGCCAGCAGTTTTAAGGGACAGGGAGTCTCTGGGGCCAACGTCCTGACTTTC
TRBV30	TRBD2	TRBJ2-3	15	NA	CAWSRTSGRADTQYF	TGTGCCTGGAGTCGAACTAGCGGGAGGGCAGATACGCAGTATTTT
TRBV6-5	NA	TRBJ1-5	12	few	CASKTSNQPQHF	TGTGCCAGCAAGACAAGCAATCAGCCCCAGCATTTT
TRBV7-2	NA	TRBJ1-1	16	NA	CASSLEPPGANTEAFF	TGTGCCAGCAGCTTAGAACCCCCGGGAGCCAACACTGAAGCTTTCTTT
TRBV6-1	NA	TRBJ1-5	15	NA	CASSEHGDRNQPQHF	TGTGCCAGCAGTGAACATGGAGACCGCAATCAGCCCCAGCATTTT
TRBV9	TRBD2	TRBJ2-1	16	NA	CASSVASGLSYNEQFF	TGTGCCAGCAGCGTCGCTAGCGGGCTCTCCTACAATGAGCAGTTCTTC
TRBV12-3/TRBV12-4	NA	TRBJ1-2	13	few	CASSPTGNYGYTF	TGTGCCAGCAGCCCCACAGGGAACTATGGCTACACCTTC
TRBV5-6	TRBD1	TRBJ2-7	17	NA	CASSLGTGTGKFDEQYF	TGTGCCAGCAGCTTGGGAACTGGGACAGGAAAATTCGACGAGCAGTACTTC
TRBV6-5	TRBD2	TRBJ2-1	15	NA	CASTRLAGPPNEQFF	TGTGCCAGCACCCGACTAGCGGGGCCCCCCAATGAGCAGTTCTTC
TRBV19	TRBD1	TRBJ2-1	18	many	CASSKGASSPRDNNEQFF	TGTGCCAGTAGTAAGGGGGCTAGCTCCCCGAGAGACAACAATGAGCAGTTCTTC
TRBV5-1	NA	TRBJ1-1	13	NA	CASSVTGRTEAFF	TGCGCCAGCAGCGTAACCGGGAGGACTGAAGCTTTCTTT
TRBV6-5	NA	TRBJ1-1	15	NA	CASSYEGLHGTEAFF	TGTGCCAGCAGTTACGAGGGACTTCATGGCACTGAAGCTTTCTTT
TRBV5-1	TRBD2	TRBJ2-5	17	NA	CASRAGGLAGPLETQYF	TGCGCCAGCAGAGCGGGGGGACTAGCGGGCCCCCTAGAGACCCAGTACTTC
TRBV19	TRBD2	TRBJ2-7	15	NA	CASRSLAGGPYEQYF	TGTGCCAGTAGGTCACTAGCGGGAGGACCCTACGAGCAGTACTTC
TRBV30	TRBD1	TRBJ1-2	14	NA	CAWSRQGVGYGYTF	TGTGCCTGGAGTAGACAGGGGGTGGGCTATGGCTACACCTTC
TRBV10-3	NA	TRBJ1-1	13	NA	CAIRPRENTEAFF	TGTGCCATCAGGCCCCGGGAGAACACTGAAGCTTTCTTT
TRBV5-6	NA	TRBJ2-1	12	NA	CASSLTAFEQFF	TGTGCCAGCAGCTTGACAGCTTTTGAGCAGTTCTTC
TRBV29-1	NA	TRBJ1-1	14	NA	CSVSPADRSTEAFF	TGCAGCGTATCCCCCGCGGATCGGAGCACTGAAGCTTTCTTT
TRBV15	TRBD2	TRBJ2-7	15	NA	CATSREREGSYEQYF	TGTGCCACCAGCAGAGAGCGGGAGGGCTCCTACGAGCAGTACTTC
TRBV7-3	TRBD2	TRBJ2-3	16	NA	CASSTQSGLAEDTQYF	TGTGCCAGCAGCACACAATCTGGACTAGCGGAAGATACGCAGTATTTT
TRBV3-1/TRBV3-2	TRBD1	TRBJ1-1	14	NA	CASSPQGVNTEAFF	TGTGCCAGCAGCCCCCAGGGGGTCAACACTGAAGCTTTCTTT
TRBV27	TRBD1	TRBJ2-7	15	NA	CASSLRGQGHYEQYF	TGTGCCAGCAGTTTAAGGGGACAGGGGCACTACGAGCAGTACTTC
TRBV6-2/TRBV6-3	NA	TRBJ2-7	15	NA	CASSYDSPPGYEQYF	TGTGCCAGCAGTTACGACTCTCCCCCGGGATACGAGCAGTACTTC